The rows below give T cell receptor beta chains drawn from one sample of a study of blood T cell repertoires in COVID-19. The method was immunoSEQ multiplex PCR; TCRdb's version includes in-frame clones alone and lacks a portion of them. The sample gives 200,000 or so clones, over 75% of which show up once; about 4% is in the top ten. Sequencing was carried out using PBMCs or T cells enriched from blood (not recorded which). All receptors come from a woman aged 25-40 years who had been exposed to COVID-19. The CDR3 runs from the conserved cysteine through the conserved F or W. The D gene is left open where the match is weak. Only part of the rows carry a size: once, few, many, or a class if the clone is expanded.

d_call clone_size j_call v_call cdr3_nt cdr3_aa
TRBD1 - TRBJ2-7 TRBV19 TGTGCCAGTAGTATAGTCGGGACAGGGGGCTCCGAGCAGTACTTC CASSIVGTGGSEQYF
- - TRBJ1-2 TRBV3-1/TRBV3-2 TGTGCCAGCAGCCAAGAACAGAGTAGAGGCTACACCTTC CASSQEQSRGYTF
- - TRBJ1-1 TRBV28 - CASSSSIRVAEAFF
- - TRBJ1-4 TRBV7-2 TGTGCCAGCCGCAGGGAGGCCTATAATGAAAAACTGTTTTTT CASRREAYNEKLFF
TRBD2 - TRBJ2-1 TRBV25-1 TGTGCCAGCAGTGAATCGGGCGGGAGCGTCTGGAATGAGCAGTTCTTC CASSESGGSVWNEQFF
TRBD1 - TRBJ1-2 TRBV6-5 TGTGCCAGCAGTCACAGGGGGCAAGGCTACACCTTC CASSHRGQGYTF
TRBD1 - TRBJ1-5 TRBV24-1 TGTGCCACCAGTGATCCGGACAGGGGAAGCAATCAGCCCCAGCATTTT CATSDPDRGSNQPQHF
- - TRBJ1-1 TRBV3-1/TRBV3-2 TGTGCCAGCAGCCAAGATAGGCAGGGCCACGGGGCTTTCTTT CASSQDRQGHGAFF
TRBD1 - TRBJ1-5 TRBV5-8 TGTGCCAGCAGCGGGCACGGGACAGGGGGCGCGGGACAGCCCCAGCATTTT CASSGHGTGGAGQPQHF
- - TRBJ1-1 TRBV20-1 TGCAGTGCCGTGGACAGAGAAGCTTTCTTT CSAVDREAFF
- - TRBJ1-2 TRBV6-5 TGTGCCAGCAGGAGGGACAAGAACTATGGCTACACCTTC CASRRDKNYGYTF
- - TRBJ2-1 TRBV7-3 TGTGCCAGCAGCTTAACGGGGAGCTCCTACAATGAGCAGTTCTTC CASSLTGSSYNEQFF
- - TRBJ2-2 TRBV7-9 TGTGCCAGCAGCCCATCGAACACCGGGGAGCTGTTTTTT CASSPSNTGELFF
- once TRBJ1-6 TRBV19 TGTGCCAGTAGCCAGGGGCCTTCACCCCTCCACTTT CASSQGPSPLHF
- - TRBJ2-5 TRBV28 TGTGCCAGCAGTTTACAGGAACAGACCCAGTACTTC CASSLQEQTQYF
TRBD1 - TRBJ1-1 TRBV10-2 TGCGCCAGCAATGAGCAGGGGGACACTGAAGCTTTCTTT CASNEQGDTEAFF
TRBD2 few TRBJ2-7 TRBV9 TGTGCCAGCAGCGTAGGCGGGGGGACGGGAGAGCAGTACTTC CASSVGGGTGEQYF
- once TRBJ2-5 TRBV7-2 TGTGCCAGCAGCTTAGCGGGAGTTCAGACCCAGTACTTC CASSLAGVQTQYF
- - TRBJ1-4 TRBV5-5 TGTGCCAGCAGCTTGGAGACGGCCAGGCTTAATGAAAAACTGTTTTTT CASSLETARLNEKLFF
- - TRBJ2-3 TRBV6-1 TGTGCCAGCAGTGAATTGAGGAGCAGCACAGATACGCAGTATTTT CASSELRSSTDTQYF
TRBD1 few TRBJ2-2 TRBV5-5 TGTGCCAGCAGCCTCCTACAGGGGGCCGGGGAGCTGTTTTTT CASSLLQGAGELFF
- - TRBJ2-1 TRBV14 TGTGCCAGCAGCCACCGGGGCCCGGGGGTTGAGCAGTTCTTC CASSHRGPGVEQFF
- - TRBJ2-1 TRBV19 TGTGCCAGTAGTACATCCGGGACATCGACCTACAATGAGCAGTTCTTC CASSTSGTSTYNEQFF
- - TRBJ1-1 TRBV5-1 TGCGCCAGCAGCTTGAACGTCGGGACATTATTGAACACTGAAGCTTTCTTT CASSLNVGTLLNTEAFF
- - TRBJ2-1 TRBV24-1 TGTGCCACCAGTGATTTCAGGCTTAAGAACAATGAGCAGTTCTTC CATSDFRLKNNEQFF
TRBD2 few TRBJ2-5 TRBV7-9 TGTGCCAGCAGCTCCAGGGTAGCGGGAGAGACCCAGTACTTC CASSSRVAGETQYF
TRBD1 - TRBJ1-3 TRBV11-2 TGTGCCAGCAGCCTGACCCCAGGGGGTAAAGGAAACACCATATATTTT CASSLTPGGKGNTIYF
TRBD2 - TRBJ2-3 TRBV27 TGTGCCAGCAGTCTAGCTAGCGGGAGGGCAGGGGATACGCAGTATTTT CASSLASGRAGDTQYF
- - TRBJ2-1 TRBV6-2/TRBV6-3 TGTGCCAGCAGCCCCCTAACGGTGAATAATGAGCAGTTCTTC CASSPLTVNNEQFF
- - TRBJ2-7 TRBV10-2 TGCGCCAGCAGTTTATTCTACGAGCAGTACTTC CASSLFYEQYF
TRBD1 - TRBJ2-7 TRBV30 TGTGCCGGAACGGGTGGAACAGGGGTTCGCGAGCAGTACTTC CAGTGGTGVREQYF
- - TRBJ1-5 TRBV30 TGTGCCTGGAGTTACTCAGGGCCCCAGCATTTT CAWSYSGPQHF
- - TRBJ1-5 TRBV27 TGTGCCAGCAGTGCACGGGGGAATCAGCCCCAGCATTTT CASSARGNQPQHF
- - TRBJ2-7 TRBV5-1 TGCGCCAGCAGCTTACGGAGGGAGCCCTACGAGCAGTACTTC CASSLRREPYEQYF
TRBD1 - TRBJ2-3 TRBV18 TGTGCCAGCTCACCACCATCCCACAGGGGAGATACGCAGTATTTT CASSPPSHRGDTQYF
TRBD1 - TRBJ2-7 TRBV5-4 TGTGCCAGCAGCTTGGGGGGACAGACCTACGAGCAGTACTTC CASSLGGQTYEQYF
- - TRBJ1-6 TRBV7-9 TGTGCCAGCAGCTTATCCGCGACAGAGAATAATTCACCCCTCCACTTT CASSLSATENNSPLHF
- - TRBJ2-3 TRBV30 TGTGCCTGGAGTGTACTCGTTCGGGCAGAGGGTCCCGATACGCAGTATTTT CAWSVLVRAEGPDTQYF
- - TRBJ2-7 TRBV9 TGTGCCAGCAGCGTAGGCCCAACAGCCTACGAGCAGTACTTC CASSVGPTAYEQYF
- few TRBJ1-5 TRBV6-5 TGTGCCAGCAGCGGGGGAGAGAATCAGCCCCAGCATTTT CASSGGENQPQHF
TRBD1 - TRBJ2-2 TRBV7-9 TGTGCCAGCAGCCTAGGGACAGACACCGGGGAGCTGTTTTTT CASSLGTDTGELFF
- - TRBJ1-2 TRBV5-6 TGTGCCAGCAGCCCGTCCCTCTTGGGCAGGAACGAAGGCTACACCTTC CASSPSLLGRNEGYTF
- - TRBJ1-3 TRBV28 TGTGCCAGCAGTTTCCGGGGGTTTGGAAACACCATATATTTT CASSFRGFGNTIYF
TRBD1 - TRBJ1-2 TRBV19 TGTGCCAGTAGTATCGCCGTGGGACAGGGGTCCTATGGCTACACCTTC CASSIAVGQGSYGYTF
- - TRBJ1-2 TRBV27 TGTGCCAGCAGTTTATTCACCGGGATCGGAAGGCCGATCTACACCTTC CASSLFTGIGRPIYTF
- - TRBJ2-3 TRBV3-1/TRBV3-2 TGTGCCAGCAGCCAAGGTCCGAGCGGAGCAGATACGCAGTATTTT CASSQGPSGADTQYF
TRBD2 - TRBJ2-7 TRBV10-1 TGCGCCAGCAGTGACTCCGGGACTAGCTCCTACGAGCAGTACTTC CASSDSGTSSYEQYF
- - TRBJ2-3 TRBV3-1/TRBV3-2 TGTGCCAGCAGCCAAAACTTCCCATATTCGACGCAGTATTTT CASSQNFPYSTQYF
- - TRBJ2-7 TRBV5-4 TGTGCCAGCAGCCGCCGGGATACGGGATACGAGCAGTACTTC CASSRRDTGYEQYF
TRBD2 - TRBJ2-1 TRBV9 TGTGCCAGCAGCGTAGACCAAGCGGGAGGGCCCGATGAGCAGTTCTTC CASSVDQAGGPDEQFF